This T cell receptor (beta chain) appears in the sequencing data of a study of blood T cell repertoires in COVID-19. About the study: The cDNA or gDNA used as material had been derived from T cells, B-cell-depleted T cells, or PBMCs.

Germline V lookup: CDR1 SEHNR, CDR2 FQNEAQ (reference sequence). The CDR3 loop spans 12 amino acids. V lost 5 bases and J lost 4, with 6 bases in between. Per the authors' pipeline: Amplification of reference gene primers provided the estimated nucleated cell counts. The data were produced by immunoSEQ multiplex PCR, yet TCRdb's version contains in-frame clones alone and is incomplete. The DNA was the basis for D and trimming; V, J and clone size are from that table. The sample lists roughly 200,000 clones, 75% to 85% occurring once. Specimen: peripheral blood. The clonotype comes from a woman in her thirties with COVID-19, enrolled during active disease. The chain links TRBV7-9 to TRBJ1-3; unclear D gene. Here the CDR3 DNA reads TGTGCCAGCAGCGAACAGGGAAACACCATATATTTT. Its translation: CASSEQGNTIYF.